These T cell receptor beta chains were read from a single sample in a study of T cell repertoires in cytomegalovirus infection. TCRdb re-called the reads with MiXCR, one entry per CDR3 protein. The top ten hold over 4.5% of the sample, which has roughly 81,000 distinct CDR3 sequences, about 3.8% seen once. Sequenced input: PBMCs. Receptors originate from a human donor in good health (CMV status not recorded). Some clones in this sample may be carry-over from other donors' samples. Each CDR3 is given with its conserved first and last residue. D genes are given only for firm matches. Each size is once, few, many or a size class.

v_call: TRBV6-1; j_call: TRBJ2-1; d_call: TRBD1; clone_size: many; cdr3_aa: CASRGASRDSRYNEQFF; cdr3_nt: TGTGCCAGCAGGGGGGCAAGCCGGGACAGTCGTTACAATGAGCAGTTCTTC
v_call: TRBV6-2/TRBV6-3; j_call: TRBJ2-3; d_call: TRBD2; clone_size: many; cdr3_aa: CASSSWTSGTDTQYF; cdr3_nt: TGTGCCAGCAGTTCTTGGACTAGCGGCACAGATACGCAGTATTTT
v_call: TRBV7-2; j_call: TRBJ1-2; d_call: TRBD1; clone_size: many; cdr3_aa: CASSLAGDRVGYTF; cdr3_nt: TGTGCCAGCAGCTTAGCAGGTGACAGGGTCGGCTACACCTTC
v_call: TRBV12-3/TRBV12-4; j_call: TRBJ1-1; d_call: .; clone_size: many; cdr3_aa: CASSPGVGRGTEAFF; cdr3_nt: TGTGCCAGCAGCCCCGGGGTAGGGAGGGGCACTGAAGCTTTCTTT
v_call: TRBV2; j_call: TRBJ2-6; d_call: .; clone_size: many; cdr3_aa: CASTRGSGANVLTF; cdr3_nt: TGTGCCAGCACCCGGGGAAGTGGGGCCAACGTCCTGACTTTC
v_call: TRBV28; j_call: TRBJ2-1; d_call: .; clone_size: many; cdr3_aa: CASSWPPRSGESYNEQFF; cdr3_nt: TGTGCCAGCAGTTGGCCACCAAGATCAGGGGAATCCTACAATGAGCAGTTCTTC
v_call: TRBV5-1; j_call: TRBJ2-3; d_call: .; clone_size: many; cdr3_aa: CASSLGDTARADTQYF; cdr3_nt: TGCGCCAGCAGCTTGGGCGACACCGCAAGGGCAGATACGCAGTATTTT
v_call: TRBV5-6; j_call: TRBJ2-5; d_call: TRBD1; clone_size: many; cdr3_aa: CASRPRGLGQETQYF; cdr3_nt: TGTGCCAGCAGACCCAGGGGGCTAGGTCAAGAGACCCAGTACTTC
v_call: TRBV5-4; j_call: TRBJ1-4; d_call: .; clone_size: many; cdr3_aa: CASSLSANEKLFF; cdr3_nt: TGTGCCAGCAGCTTGTCGGCTAATGAAAAACTGTTTTTT
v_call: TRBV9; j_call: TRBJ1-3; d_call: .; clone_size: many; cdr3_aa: CASSAVVGSGNTIYF; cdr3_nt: TGTGCCAGCAGCGCCGTAGTTGGCTCTGGAAACACCATATATTTT
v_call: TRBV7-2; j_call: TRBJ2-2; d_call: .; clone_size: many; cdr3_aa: CASTRANTGELFF; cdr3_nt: TGTGCCAGCACCCGTGCGAACACCGGGGAGCTGTTTTTT